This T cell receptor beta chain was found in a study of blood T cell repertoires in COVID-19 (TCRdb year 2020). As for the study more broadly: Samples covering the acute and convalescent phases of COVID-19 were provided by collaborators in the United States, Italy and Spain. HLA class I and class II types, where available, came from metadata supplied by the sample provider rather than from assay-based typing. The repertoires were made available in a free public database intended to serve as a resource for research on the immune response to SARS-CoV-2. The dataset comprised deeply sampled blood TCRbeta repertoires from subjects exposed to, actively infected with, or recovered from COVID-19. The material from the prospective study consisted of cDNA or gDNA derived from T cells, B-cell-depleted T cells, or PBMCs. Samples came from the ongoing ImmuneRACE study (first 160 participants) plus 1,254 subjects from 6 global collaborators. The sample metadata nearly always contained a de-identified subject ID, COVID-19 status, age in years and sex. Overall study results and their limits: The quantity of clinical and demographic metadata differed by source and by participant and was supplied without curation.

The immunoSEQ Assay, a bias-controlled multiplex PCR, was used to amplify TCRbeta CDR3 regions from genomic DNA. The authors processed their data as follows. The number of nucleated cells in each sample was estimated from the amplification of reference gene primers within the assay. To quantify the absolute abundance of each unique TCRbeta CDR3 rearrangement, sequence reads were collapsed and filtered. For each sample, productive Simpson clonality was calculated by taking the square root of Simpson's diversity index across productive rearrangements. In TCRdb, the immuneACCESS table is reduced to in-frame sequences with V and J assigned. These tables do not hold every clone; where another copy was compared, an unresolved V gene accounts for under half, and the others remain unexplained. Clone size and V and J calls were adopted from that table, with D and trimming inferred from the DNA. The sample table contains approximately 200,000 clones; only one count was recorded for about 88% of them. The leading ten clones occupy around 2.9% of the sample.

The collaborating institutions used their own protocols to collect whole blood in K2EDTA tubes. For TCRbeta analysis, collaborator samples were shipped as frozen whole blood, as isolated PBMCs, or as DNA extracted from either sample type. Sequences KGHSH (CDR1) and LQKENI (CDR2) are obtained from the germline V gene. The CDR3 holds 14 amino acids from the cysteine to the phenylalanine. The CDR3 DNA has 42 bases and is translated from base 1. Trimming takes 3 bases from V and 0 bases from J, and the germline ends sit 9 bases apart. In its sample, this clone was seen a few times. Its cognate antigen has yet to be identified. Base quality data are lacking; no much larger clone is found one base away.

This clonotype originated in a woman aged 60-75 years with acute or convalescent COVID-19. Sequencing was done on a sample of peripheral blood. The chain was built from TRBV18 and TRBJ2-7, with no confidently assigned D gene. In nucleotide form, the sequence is TGTGCCAGCTCACCGCAGTTCCCCTCCTACGAGCAGTACTTC. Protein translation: CASSPQFPSYEQYF.